This passage covers 14 T cell receptor beta chains from one sample sequenced in a study of a mutant IDH1 vaccine in newly diagnosed glioma. The time point was: week 5, during vaccination. A single vaccine dose contained 300 ug of mutant IDH1 20-mer peptide, and topical imiquimod was used with it. Antigens of these TCRs are unknown. Assay: immunoSEQ multiplex PCR; the TCRdb copy retains only in-frame clones and omits some. The sample includes under 70,000 clones, about 81% of them seen just once. The source was PBMCs, collected from a glioma patient whose treatment included an IDH1 peptide vaccine. The receptors were sampled from a man aged 25 to 40 with glioma.

The rearrangement joins TRBV6-6 to TRBJ2-5; TRBD1 or TRBD2 may be the D gene (5 bases each). The CDR3 is made up of 16 amino acids. V was cut by 5 bases and J by 4 bases, with 20 bases left in between. CDR1 and CDR2 from the germline V gene are MNHNY and SVGAGI (reference sequence). CDR3 in DNA: TGTGCCAGCAGTCATAGGAGAGGGGACCTTAGAGAGACCCAGTACTTC. Translating it yields CASSHRRGDLRETQYF.

The V and J genes are TRBV13 and TRBJ2-1; 8 nucleotides agree with TRBD1. Germline lookup yields CDR1 PRHDT and CDR2 FYEKMQ (reference sequence). The ends lost 4 bases at V and 1 base at J; junction bases unmatched: 6. The CDR3 contains 16 residues. The CDR3 here is CASSSDRDRSYNEQFF. CDR3 nucleotide sequence: TGTGCCAGCAGCTCGGACAGGGATAGATCCTACAATGAGCAGTTCTTC.

This sequence joins TRBV11-3 and TRBJ2-7, with TRBD1 matching 9 bases. Losses at the gene ends were 5 bases for V and 1 base for J; bases not matched to a gene: 3. The CDR3 is made up of 14 amino acids. Per the germline V gene, CDR1 is SGHNT and CDR2 is YENEEA. CDR3 in DNA: TGTGCCAGCAGCCCAGGGACAGGGTCCTACGAGCAGTACTTC. Its protein product is CASSPGTGSYEQYF.

This clone has only a few counts. The rearrangement uses TRBV7-2 and TRBJ1-5; no clear D. This CDR3 comprises 15 residues. Germline lookup yields CDR1 SGHTA and CDR2 FQGNSA. The germline V and J ends were trimmed by 5 bases and 5 bases, with 16 bases remaining between them. CDR3 nucleotides: TGTGCCAGCAGCCTATCGAACGCGGCGTATCAGCCCCAGCATTTT. Protein product: CASSLSNAAYQPQHF.

CDR3 sequence reads: CASSRDRGYRPQHF. The CDR3 DNA reads TGTGCCAGTAGTCGAGACAGGGGATATCGGCCCCAGCATTTT. This chain uses TRBV19 with TRBJ1-5, with TRBD1 matching 8 bases. This CDR3 is 14 amino acids long. V was clipped by 5 bases and J by 9 bases; unmatched bases: 9. CDR1 LNHDA and CDR2 SQIVND come from the germline V gene (reference sequence).

V gene TRBV7-9 combines with J gene TRBJ2-3; TRBD2 agrees at 7 bases. Germline CDR1 is SEHNR and CDR2 is FQNEAQ (reference sequence). The CDR3 spans 16 residues. The V and J ends lost 5 bases and 0 bases, in that order; junction bases with no gene match: 8. CDR3 nucleotides: TGTGCCAGCAGCCCCAGAACTAGCGTGAGCACAGATACGCAGTATTTT. Its protein is CASSPRTSVSTDTQYF.

The J gene is TRBJ1-6, the V gene TRBV6-1, with TRBD1 matching 11 bases. The CDR3 has 18 amino acids. Germline CDR1 MNHNS, CDR2 SASEGT. Trimming at V came to 4 bases and at J to 0 bases, leaving 5 bases not matched to a gene. The CDR3, as DNA: TGTGCCAGCAGTGGGGACAGGGGGTTTGCCTCCTATAATTCACCCCTCCACTTT. As protein: CASSGDRGFASYNSPLHF.

Comments on this clone: One junction end disagrees with the germline gene, perhaps due to a read error. The rearrangement links TRBV27 to TRBJ1-5, with 11 bases identical to TRBD1. CDR1 and CDR2 from the germline V gene are MNHEY and SMNVEV (reference sequence). The CDR3 length is 20 residues. CDR3 bases: TGTGCCAGCAGTTTCCACGTCGGACAGGGGGCGACCAGTAGCCATCAGCCCCAGCATTTT. Encoded protein: CASSFHVGQGATSSHQPQHF.

This clone has just one count. The chain uses TRBV18 and TRBJ2-1, with 10 bases lining up with TRBD1. Germline lookup yields CDR1 KGHSH and CDR2 LQKENI. Losses at the gene ends were 0 bases for V and 6 bases for J; bases not matched to a gene: 11. The CDR3 runs 18 residues. CDR3 amino acids: CASSPPLSGQGDSNEQFF. The CDR3 DNA is TGTGCCAGCTCACCACCTTTGAGTGGACAGGGGGATTCCAATGAGCAGTTCTTC.

The chain couples TRBV5-4 to TRBJ2-7, with TRBD1 identical over 9 bases. CDR1 is SGHNT, CDR2 YYREEE, per germline (reference sequence). This CDR3 has 15 residues. After removal of 4 bases from V and 4 bases from J, the junction contained 9 bases not matched to a gene. CDR3 bases: TGTGCCAGCAGCCCGGGGACAGGGCACACGTACGAGCAGTACTTC. This codes for CASSPGTGHTYEQYF.

This clone turned up a few times. V is TRBV2 and J is TRBJ1-2; 7 bases align to TRBD1. The CDR3 is 12 residues long. The germline V gene encodes CDR1 SNHLY and CDR2 FYNNEI. The junction had 6 bases not matched to a gene; V was cut back by 4 bases and J by 10 bases. The DNA of the CDR3 is TGTGCCAGCAGTGGAGAGACAGGGCCCTACACCTTC. Translation: CASSGETGPYTF.

This chain joins TRBV5-1 and TRBJ2-5; D gene ambiguous. This CDR3 spans 14 amino acids. V was pared by 0 bases and J by 4 bases, with 10 bases between. Germline V gene sequence: CDR1 SGHRS, CDR2 YFSETQ. CDR3 DNA sequence: TGCGCCAGCAGCTTGGCTGGCTCAGGAGAGACCCAGTACTTC. It yields the protein CASSLAGSGETQYF.

V usage is TRBV4-1 and J usage is TRBJ1-6; TRBD1 matches 11 bases. The CDR3 runs to 19 residues. From germline, CDR1 is MGHRA and CDR2 YSYEKL. The trim removed 0 bases at V and 7 bases at J, leaving 11 bases unmatched. CDR3 region: CASSQEGADRGLRNSPLHF. CDR3 in DNA: TGCGCCAGCAGCCAAGAGGGGGCGGACAGGGGGCTTAGGAATTCACCCCTCCACTTT.

The chain recombines TRBV9 with TRBJ1-6; a weak D match, TRBD1 (5 bases). The CDR3 length is 14 residues. Germline V gives CDR1 SGDLS, CDR2 YYNGEE. V was shortened by 4 bases and J by 10 bases, with 15 bases between the two germline ends. The CDR3 nucleotides read TGTGCCAGCAGCCCCCGCCAGGGTGAGTCACCCCTCCACTTT. This encodes CASSPRQGESPLHF.